This T cell receptor beta chain was recorded in a study of blood T cell repertoires in COVID-19. Study overall: Researchers got acute and convalescent COVID-19 samples from the United States, Italy and Spain. The analysed material was cDNA or gDNA that came from T cells, B-cell-depleted T cells, or PBMCs.

Deletions cut 1 base from V and 8 bases from J, with 15 bases between. Germline lookup yields CDR1 SGHRS and CDR2 YFSETQ. The CDR3 has 14 amino acids. The authors' processing: By means of reference gene primer amplification, nucleated cell counts were estimated. Libraries were prepared by immunoSEQ multiplex PCR; TCRdb keeps only in-frame clonotypes and omits some of them. V, J and clone size derive from that table, while D and trimming were established from the DNA sequence. This sample has 97,000 or so clones, with about nine tenths found just once. The sequence derives from a man between 60 and 75 years old with acute or convalescent COVID-19. Sample: peripheral blood. The V gene is TRBV5-1, the J gene TRBJ1-2; possibly TRBD1 for D (5 bases). CDR3 coding DNA: TGCGCCAGCAGCTTGATGCAGGGCCCTAGGGGCTACACCTTC. Its protein product is CASSLMQGPRGYTF.